This record looks at one T cell receptor (beta chain) sequence and its context. What it binds is not known. The data were taken from a study of TIL therapy for anti-PD-1-resistant metastatic lung cancer. Overall study: Patients had a median age of about 50 years (range 38-75). By whole-exome sequencing, median non-synonymous tumor mutation burden was around 1.5 mutations per megabase. Study findings and constraints: The baseline peripheral repertoire was partially replaced by infused TIL clonotypes that later decayed.

Documented time point: pre-treatment sample, taken before nivolumab and TIL therapy. The libraries were made with immunoSEQ v3. Each library reached some 2 million read pairs, or about 4.5-6.5 million at deep level. Data came from immunoSEQ multiplex PCR; TCRdb stores just in-frame clones and leaves some out. Of tens of thousands of clones detected, just over 85% appear once; the ten largest clones hold approximately 5.1%. This CDR3 has 13 amino acids. V lost 4 bases and J lost 4, with 11 bases in between. CDR1 is MNHEY and CDR2 is SVGEGT in the germline V gene. This specimen consisted of blood, obtained at baseline. The receptor comes from a person aged 25 to 85 with non-small cell lung cancer. The J gene is TRBJ2-7, the V gene TRBV6-2 or TRBV6-3; a possible D gene is TRBD1 (5 bases). The DNA of the CDR3 is TGTGCCAGCAGTTCGACAGCTAAATACGAGCAGTACTTC. Its protein is CASSSTAKYEQYF.